Below are 29 T cell receptor beta chains sequenced from a single sample in a study of blood T cell repertoires in COVID-19. Produced via immunoSEQ multiplex PCR; TCRdb's table is partial and in-frame only. In the table there are 300,000 to 400,000 clones, around nine tenths of which are singletons. The specimen sequenced was peripheral blood. The receptors were sampled from a woman aged 60-75 years with COVID-19, enrolled during active disease.

The genes are TRBV6-5 and TRBJ1-1; D perhaps matches TRBD1 (6 bases). The CDR3 consists of 14 residues. V was clipped by 4 bases and J by 1 base, with 10 bases between them. The germline V gene has CDR1 MNHEY and CDR2 SVGAGI. The CDR3 protein is CASSWGTKNTEAFF. CDR3 sequence (DNA): TGTGCCAGCAGTTGGGGGACAAAGAACACTGAAGCTTTCTTT.

V and J are TRBV5-4 and TRBJ2-5, with TRBD2 as a possible D gene (7 bases). The ends were cut back, 3 bases at V and 5 bases at J, with 17 bases in the middle. The germline V gene encodes CDR1 SGHNT and CDR2 YYREEE (reference sequence). The CDR3 sequence is 15 residues long. CDR3 region: CASSSGQGRGETQYF. As DNA, the CDR3 is TGTGCCAGCAGCTCAGGCCAGGGGCGGGGGGAGACCCAGTACTTC.

The DNA for the CDR3 is TGTGCCAGCAGCGTAGGTAGCGGCCAAGAGACCCAGTACTTC. Its protein product is CASSVGSGQETQYF. The chain is built from TRBV7-2 and TRBJ2-5; D is possibly TRBD2 (6 bases). Germline V gives CDR1 SGHTA, CDR2 FQGNSA. This CDR3 region has 14 residues. V was shortened by 5 bases and J by 1 base, with 11 bases between the two germline ends.

V gene TRBV19 combines with J gene TRBJ1-5, with 8 bases lining up with TRBD1. Trimming cost V 3 bases and J 8 bases; bases outside gene matches: 9. The CDR3 covers 15 residues. Germline CDR1 is LNHDA and CDR2 is SQIVND (reference sequence). DNA for the CDR3: TGTGCCAGTAGTATGGTAAGACAGGGGATAGAGCCCCAGCATTTT. Amino acids: CASSMVRQGIEPQHF.

This clone has just a few counts. V is TRBV7-8 and J is TRBJ2-1; 11 bases are shared with TRBD2. The V gene's germline CDR1 is SGHVS and CDR2 FQNEAQ. Losses at the gene ends were 3 bases for V and 7 bases for J; bases not matched to a gene: 8. The CDR3 spans 16 residues. The CDR3 protein is CASSFLIAGGLNEQFF. CDR3 nucleotides: TGTGCCAGCAGCTTCTTAATAGCGGGGGGGCTTAATGAGCAGTTCTTC.

The chain combines TRBV14 with TRBJ2-3; TRBD2 matches at 11 bases. The CDR3 runs to 17 residues. The V gene end was trimmed by 0 bases and the J gene end by 4 bases; junction bases not matched to a gene: 6. Germline V gene lookup returns CDR1 SGHDN and CDR2 FVKESK. The chain's CDR3 is CASSQERTSGPADTQYF. CDR3 sequence (DNA): TGTGCCAGCAGCCAAGAAAGGACTAGCGGGCCCGCAGATACGCAGTATTTT.

V gene TRBV6-5 combines with J gene TRBJ2-7, with D possibly TRBD2 on 5 matching bases. The V gene lost 6 bases and the J gene lost 5 bases, with 11 bases spanning the gap. CDR1 and CDR2 from the germline V gene are MNHEY and SVGAGI. The CDR3 has 12 residues. In DNA, the CDR3 is TGTGCCAGCAGAAACGCGAGGGACGAGCAGTACTTC. Protein sequence: CASRNARDEQYF.

This clone was recorded once. V is TRBV7-2 and J is TRBJ2-5; D is possibly TRBD2 (6 bases). Trimming took 3 bases from V and 4 from J, leaving 15 bases between them. CDR1 and CDR2 from the germline V gene are SGHTA and FQGNSA. CDR3 length: 15 residues. The CDR3 coding sequence is TGTGCCAGCAGCTTCCTAGGGACTTCCGGAGAGACCCAGTACTTC. Translation gives CASSFLGTSGETQYF.

The CDR3 coding sequence is TGCGCCAGCAGCCCGGGACAGCGGACTGAAGCTTTCTTT. It is translated as CASSPGQRTEAFF. The V gene is TRBV4-1, the J gene TRBJ1-1; TRBD1 agrees at 7 bases. The CDR3 covers 13 residues. Per the germline V gene, CDR1 is MGHRA and CDR2 is YSYEKL. V dropped 4 bases and J dropped 5; count of bases not matched to a gene: 4.

Comments on this clone: Other DNA sequences in the sample encode the same CDR3. This chain connects TRBV19 to TRBJ1-1; D is unclear. V lost 4 bases, J lost 0 bases, and 6 bases lay in between. CDR1 LNHDA and CDR2 SQIVND come from the germline V gene (reference sequence). This CDR3 has 13 residues. CDR3 sequence (DNA): TGTGCCAGTAGTAGTAGCCTGAACACTGAAGCTTTCTTT. This translates into CASSSSLNTEAFF.

This rearrangement joins TRBV27 to TRBJ2-3, with 10 nucleotides matching TRBD2. Germline V gene data show CDR1 as MNHEY and CDR2 as SMNVEV (reference sequence). The V and J ends lost 6 bases and 2 bases, in that order; junction bases with no gene match: 2. The CDR3 runs 14 residues. As DNA, the CDR3 is TGTGCCAGCAGACTAGCGGGGACCACAGATACGCAGTATTTT. Amino acids: CASRLAGTTDTQYF.

This clone was seen only once. The chain has TRBV21-1 and TRBJ1-4; TRBD1 is the table's D call and was not checked against the DNA. TRBV21-1 is flagged as a pseudogene. The CDR3 has 20 residues. For the CDR3, the DNA is TGTGCCAGCAAACCCATACGGGACAGCACTTCTTTCGTGGCTAATGAAAAACTGTTTTTT. This translates into CASKPIRDSTSFVANEKLFF.

This clone was observed many times. The chain links TRBV2 to TRBJ2-2; a weak D match, TRBD1 (6 bases). Germline V gene sequence: CDR1 SNHLY, CDR2 FYNNEI. CDR3 length: 14 residues. Trimming shortened V by 5 bases and J by 7 bases, and 14 bases separated the two germline ends. The CDR3 here is CASSLQGRDGELFF. The CDR3 DNA follows: TGTGCCAGCAGTCTACAGGGAAGGGACGGGGAGCTGTTTTTT.

The chain employs TRBV7-2 and TRBJ1-2, with D possibly being TRBD1 (6 bases). The V end lost 1 base, the J end lost 5 bases, and 20 bases lay between the germline ends. CDR1 is SGHTA, CDR2 FQGNSA, per germline. The CDR3 loop spans 17 amino acids. DNA for the CDR3: TGTGCCAGCAGCTTAGAGTCCCCGGCAGGGGCCGTTTATGGCTACACCTTC. It is translated as CASSLESPAGAVYGYTF.

V usage is TRBV5-6 and J usage is TRBJ2-3; 10 bases are a match to TRBD2. J was trimmed by 3 bases and V by 0 bases; bases with no gene match: 7. The CDR3 sequence is 17 residues long. Germline V gene lookup returns CDR1 SGHDT and CDR2 YYEEEE. CDR3 in amino acids: CASSLAAGGLRTDTQYF. CDR3 sequence (DNA): TGTGCCAGCAGCTTGGCAGCGGGGGGGCTAAGGACAGATACGCAGTATTTT.

The chain links TRBV4-1 to TRBJ1-1, with D possibly TRBD1 on 5 matching bases. CDR3 length equals 14 residues. Looked up from germline, CDR1 is MGHRA and CDR2 is YSYEKL. Between the trimmed V and J ends, which lost 4 bases and 3 bases, there was a span of 12 bases. CDR3 in DNA: TGCGCCAGCAGCCGAAAGGCGGGGGACACTGAAGCTTTCTTT. Its translation: CASSRKAGDTEAFF.

The chain couples TRBV7-8 to TRBJ2-3; a possible D gene is TRBD1 (6 bases). V dropped 0 bases and J dropped 3 bases, with 16 bases sitting between them. Germline-derived CDR1 and CDR2 are SGHVS and FQNEAQ. This CDR3 has 17 residues. The CDR3 is CASSLAHPKGETDTQYF. The DNA of the CDR3 is TGTGCCAGCAGCTTAGCTCACCCGAAGGGGGAGACAGATACGCAGTATTTT. Combining the CDR3 with reference TRBV7-8 and TRBJ2-3 gives the whole variable domain GAGVSQSPRYKVAKRGQDVALRCDPISGHVSLFWYQQALGQGPEFLTYFQNEAQLDKSGLPSDRFFAERPEGSVSTLKIQRTQQEDSAVYLCASSLAHPKGETDTQYFGPGTRLTVL.

The chain is built from TRBV9 and TRBJ2-1; 8 bases match TRBD2. J was trimmed by 9 bases and V by 4 bases; bases with no gene match: 9. The CDR3 has 14 amino acids. Germline values: CDR1 SGDLS, CDR2 YYNGEE. The CDR3 protein is CASSLTAGGFEQFF. The CDR3 DNA reads TGTGCCAGCAGCTTAACTGCGGGGGGATTTGAGCAGTTCTTC.

In this sample, this clone turned up a few times. This chain uses TRBV7-3 with TRBJ1-2; TRBD1 matches at 7 bases. CDR1 is SGHTA and CDR2 is FQGTGA in the germline V gene. The length of the CDR3 is 12 residues. After removal of 8 bases from V and 4 bases from J, the junction contained 4 bases not matched to a gene. Written as DNA, the CDR3 is TGTGCCAGCTCCCAGGGGGTCTATGGCTACACCTTC. This gives the protein CASSQGVYGYTF.

This clone was seen a few times. The gene calls are TRBV5-8 and TRBJ1-6, with unresolved D. Between the trimmed V and J ends, which lost 0 bases and 0 bases, there was a span of 10 bases. The CDR3 runs to 17 residues. Germline V gene lookup returns CDR1 SGHTS and CDR2 YDEGEE. The CDR3 loop reads CASSLGATVSYNSPLHF. CDR3 DNA sequence: TGTGCCAGCAGCTTGGGGGCAACCGTCTCCTATAATTCACCCCTCCACTTT.

The chain has TRBV28 and TRBJ2-6; a possible D gene is TRBD2 (5 bases). There are 17 residues in the CDR3. Germline CDR1 MDHEN, CDR2 SYDVKM. Trimming took 7 bases from V and 0 from J, leaving 16 bases between them. The CDR3: CASISGQTTSGANVLTF. The DNA for the CDR3 is TGTGCCAGCATCAGCGGTCAGACGACCTCTGGGGCCAACGTCCTGACTTTC.

This chain uses TRBV2 with TRBJ2-2; the D gene is possibly TRBD2 (7 bases). The V gene lost 7 bases and the J gene lost 2 bases, with 11 bases spanning the gap. The CDR3 length is 14 residues. Germline lookup yields CDR1 SNHLY and CDR2 FYNNEI. The CDR3 sequence: CASKAGANTGELFF. DNA for the CDR3: TGTGCCAGCAAGGCGGGGGCTAACACCGGGGAGCTGTTTTTT.

Worth noting for this clone: The sample carries other DNA sequences with the same CDR3. This chain connects TRBV24-1 to TRBJ2-5; TRBD1 matches 11 bases. The J segment lost 5 bases and the V segment lost 3 bases, leaving 4 bases of the junction unmatched. The CDR3 runs to 15 residues. Looked up from germline, CDR1 is KGHDR and CDR2 is SFDVKD. In nucleotides, the CDR3 is TGTGCCACCAGTGATCCGGGGACAGGGGGGGAGACCCAGTACTTC. Translated: CATSDPGTGGETQYF.

This clone was seen only a few times. This chain links TRBV11-2 with TRBJ1-2; D uncertain. CDR3 size: 12 residues. Germline CDR1 and CDR2: SGHAT and FQNNGV. The V end lost 4 bases, the J end lost 13 bases, and 16 bases lay between the germline ends. CDR3 nucleotide sequence: TGTGCCAGCAGCTCAGATACGTCTCGGTGCACCTTC. Protein sequence: CASSSDTSRCTF.

This chain links TRBV19 with TRBJ2-5, with a possible D match to TRBD2 (6 bases). The V end was cut by 5 bases, the J end by 1 base, with 14 bases between. The CDR3 runs 15 residues. Germline assignment: CDR1 LNHDA and CDR2 SQIVND (reference sequence). DNA of the CDR3: TGTGCCAGTAGTCCCCGGCTAGCGATCCAAGAGACCCAGTACTTC. Translated: CASSPRLAIQETQYF. Filled out from reference TRBV19 and TRBJ2-5, the complete variable domain reads DGGITQSPKYLFRKEGQNVTLSCEQNLNHDAMYWYRQDPGQGLRLIYYSQIVNDFQKGDIAEGYSVSREKKESFPLTVTSAQKNPTAFYLCASSPRLAIQETQYFGPGTRLLVL.

J is TRBJ2-3 and V is TRBV6-5; D gene unclear. This CDR3 has 15 residues. Germline CDR1 and CDR2: MNHEY and SVGAGI. Trimming pared 5 bases from V and 3 bases from J, leaving 15 bases between. The chain's CDR3 is CASSQQVGRTDTQYF. For the CDR3, the DNA is TGTGCCAGCAGTCAGCAGGTCGGCAGAACAGATACGCAGTATTTT.

This clone was counted between two and nine times. CDR3 DNA sequence: TGTGCCTGGACGATGGGACTTGTAAATGAGCAGTTCTTC. Translated: CAWTMGLVNEQFF. The gene calls are TRBV30 and TRBJ2-1; maybe TRBD2 (6 bases). Between the trimmed V and J ends, which lost 4 bases and 7 bases, there was a span of 14 bases. CDR3 length: 13 residues. Germline CDR1 reads GTSNPN; CDR2 reads SVGIG (reference sequence).

This clone was recorded once. This specimen includes other DNA sequences encoding the same CDR3. The CDR3 here is CASSLSGGAYEQYF. CDR3 sequence (DNA): TGTGCCAGCAGCTTATCAGGGGGCGCCTACGAGCAGTACTTC. The chain employs TRBV11-3 and TRBJ2-7; 8 bases map to TRBD1. Germline-derived CDR1 and CDR2 are SGHNT and YENEEA. The CDR3 is 14 residues long. V dropped 2 bases and J dropped 2; count of bases not matched to a gene: 2.

The V gene is TRBV7-9, the J gene TRBJ1-2, with 8 nucleotides matching TRBD1. The germline CDR1 and CDR2 sequences are SEHNR and FQNEAQ (reference sequence). The junction had 8 bases not matched to a gene; V was cut back by 1 base and J by 7 bases. CDR3 length: 15 residues. The CDR3 DNA reads as TGTGCCAGCAGCTTAGGAACAGGGGGGGCTACTGGCTACACCTTC. The encoded protein is CASSLGTGGATGYTF. The variable domain in full, with the rest retrieved from reference TRBV7-9 and TRBJ1-2, is DTGVSQNPRHKITKRGQNVTFRCDPISEHNRLYWYRQTLGQGPEFLTYFQNEAQLEKSRLLSDRFSAERPKGSFSTLEIQRTEQGDSAMYLCASSLGTGGATGYTFGSGTRLTVV.